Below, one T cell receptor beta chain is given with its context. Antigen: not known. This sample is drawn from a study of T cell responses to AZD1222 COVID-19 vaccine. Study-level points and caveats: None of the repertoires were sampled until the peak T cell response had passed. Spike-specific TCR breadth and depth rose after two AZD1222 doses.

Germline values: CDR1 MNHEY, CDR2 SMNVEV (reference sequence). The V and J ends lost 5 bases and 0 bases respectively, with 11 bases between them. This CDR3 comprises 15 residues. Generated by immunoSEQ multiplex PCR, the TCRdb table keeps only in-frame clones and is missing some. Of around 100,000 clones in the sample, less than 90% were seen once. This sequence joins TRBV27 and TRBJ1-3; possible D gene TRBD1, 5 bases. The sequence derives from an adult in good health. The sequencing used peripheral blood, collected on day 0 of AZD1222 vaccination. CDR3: CASSPFGASGNTIYF. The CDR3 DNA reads TGTGCCAGCAGTCCCTTCGGGGCCTCTGGAAACACCATATATTTT.